The rows below give T cell receptor beta chains drawn from one sample of a study of blood T cell repertoires in COVID-19. Using immunoSEQ multiplex PCR, the repertoire was profiled, and TCRdb retains in-frame clones only, with some absent. The sample contains about 140,000 clones, roughly 80% of which appear only once. Sequenced input: peripheral blood. The receptors stem from a woman aged 60-75 years with acute or convalescent COVID-19. The CDR3 runs from the conserved cysteine through the conserved F or W. Fields, in order: J gene, clone size, D gene, V gene, CDR3 DNA, CDR3 protein. The D gene is left open where the match is weak. Rows may omit the clone size; those that give it use once, few, many or a size class.

>TRBJ2-1|once|.|TRBV12-3/TRBV12-4
TGTGCCAGCAGTTTTGCCGGCAATGAGCAGTTCTTC
CASSFAGNEQFF
>TRBJ2-7|.|TRBD2|TRBV13
TGTGCCAGCAGCGCTGGGGGACTAGCGGGAGACTACGAGCAGTACTTC
CASSAGGLAGDYEQYF
>TRBJ2-1|.|.|TRBV18
TGTGCCAGCTCACCACCGTCTGGTTCGGCGGGACGGAATGAGCAGTTCTTC
CASSPPSGSAGRNEQFF
>TRBJ2-5|.|.|TRBV19
TGTGCCAGTAGGGAGACGGGCCCGGGGGAGACCCAGTACTTC
CASRETGPGETQYF
>TRBJ1-2|.|.|TRBV7-3
TGTGCCAGCAGCTTCGGGAGAGTCTATGGCTACACCTTC
CASSFGRVYGYTF
>TRBJ2-7|.|TRBD2|TRBV11-3
TGTGCCAGCAGCCAAGCCGGGAGGCAAATTTACGAGCAGTACTTC
CASSQAGRQIYEQYF
>TRBJ2-7|.|TRBD1|TRBV9
TGTGCCAGCAGCGCCGGGACAGGGGTCCGCGAGCAGTACTTC
CASSAGTGVREQYF
>TRBJ2-4|.|.|TRBV3-1/TRBV3-2
TGTGCCAGCAGCCAAGAACTCAGGGCCATAGCCAAAAACATTCAGTACTTC
CASSQELRAIAKNIQYF
>TRBJ1-2|.|.|TRBV10-3
TGTGCCATCAGTGAGGCGTATACTAACTATGGCTACACCTTC
CAISEAYTNYGYTF
>TRBJ2-7|.|TRBD2|TRBV28
TGTGCCAGCAGTCTAAGGGGACTAGCGGGACAGGCCCGTCGGTACGAGCAGTACTTC
CASSLRGLAGQARRYEQYF
>TRBJ1-2|.|.|TRBV7-3
TGTGCCAGCAGCTTAAATGGAGGGACGTTAGGCTATGGCTACACCTTC
CASSLNGGTLGYGYTF
>TRBJ2-1|few|.|TRBV7-2
TGTGCCAGCAGCTCCGAACCGGGACTGAGGGCATGGGAGCAGTTCTTC
CASSSEPGLRAWEQFF
>TRBJ2-7|.|TRBD1|TRBV11-3
TGTGCCAGCAGCTCAATCCGGGACAGGGGGCCCACAGGGTACGAGCAGTACTTC
CASSSIRDRGPTGYEQYF